This is a list of T cell receptor beta chains from one sample in a study of regulatory T cells in long-lasting Graves disease. TCRdb recomputed calls from the multiplex PCR reads with MiXCR, one row per CDR3 protein. The data hold over 450,000 distinct CDR3 sequences, with approximately 21% observed a single time. This material consisted of peripheral blood mononuclear cells (PBMCs), taken when the disease was refractory, from a patient treated with antithyroid drugs. These receptor sequences come from a female donor with Graves disease. Both conserved end residues are part of each CDR3. A D gene is named only where the DNA matches it firmly. For some rows the clone size is stated as once, few or many, or as a class when expanded; others skip it.

d_gene,j_gene,v_gene,abundance,CDR3aa,CDR3nt
-,TRBJ1-2,TRBV7-9,-,CASSFPGYYGYTF,TGTGCCAGCAGCTTTCCCGGATACTATGGCTACACCTTC
-,TRBJ2-6,TRBV30,-,CASEPGANVLTF,TGTGCCTCGGAACCTGGGGCCAACGTCCTGACTTTC
-,TRBJ2-6,TRBV2,many,CASSEIHAPSGANVLTF,TGTGCCAGCAGTGAAATCCATGCACCCTCTGGGGCCAACGTCCTGACTTTC
-,TRBJ2-2,TRBV15,-,CATSRVVMAATEAGELFF,TGTGCCACCAGCAGAGTAGTAATGGCAGCCACCGAGGCCGGGGAGCTGTTTTTT
-,TRBJ1-5,TRBV6-5,few,CASSYNNWDGHQPQHF,TGTGCCAGCAGTTACAATAATTGGGACGGACATCAGCCCCAGCATTTT
TRBD1,TRBJ2-3,TRBV2,-,CASRDRAGTDTQYF,TGTGCCAGCAGGGACAGGGCTGGGACAGATACGCAGTATTTT
-,TRBJ2-2,TRBV6-2/TRBV6-3,few,CASLGGYTGELFF,TGTGCCAGCTTGGGGGGATATACCGGGGAGCTGTTTTTT
-,TRBJ1-5,TRBV28,many,CASSFVNGQPQHF,TGTGCCAGCAGTTTTGTGAACGGCCAGCCCCAGCATTTT
TRBD2,TRBJ2-1,TRBV9,-,CASSVGGGSYNEQFF,TGTGCCAGCAGCGTAGGCGGGGGATCCTACAATGAGCAGTTCTTC
TRBD1,TRBJ1-6,TRBV7-2,many,CASSLAGTASNSPLHF,TGTGCCAGCAGCTTAGCCGGGACAGCTTCTAATTCACCCCTCCACTTT
-,TRBJ2-3,TRBV27,-,CASSFQGRRDTQYF,TGTGCCAGCAGTTTCCAGGGGAGAAGAGATACGCAGTATTTT
-,TRBJ2-5,TRBV24-1,many,CATSDLTSQETQYF,TGTGCCACCAGTGATCTGACTAGCCAAGAGACCCAGTACTTC
TRBD1,TRBJ1-1,TRBV2,-,CASSDRVGATEALF,TGTGCCAGCAGCGACAGGGTGGGTGCCACTGAAGCTCTCTTT
-,TRBJ1-1,TRBV7-9,-,CASSLGEGLGEAFF,TGTGCCAGCAGCTTAGGTGAGGGGCTAGGTGAAGCTTTCTTT
-,TRBJ2-6,TRBV20-1,many,CSTDPNSSGANVLTF,TGCAGTACAGACCCCAATAGCTCTGGGGCCAACGTCCTGACTTTC
-,TRBJ1-4,TRBV12-3/TRBV12-4,many,CASSSFNQGIHNEKLFF,TGTGCCAGCAGTTCTTTTAATCAGGGGATTCATAATGAAAAACTGTTTTTT
TRBD1,TRBJ1-1,TRBV28,many,CASRPGTGANTEAFF,TGTGCCAGCAGACCCGGGACAGGGGCGAACACTGAAGCTTTCTTT
-,TRBJ1-3,TRBV7-9,-,CASTQGSNSGNTIYF,TGTGCCAGCACCCAAGGGTCTAACTCTGGAAACACCATATATTTT
-,TRBJ2-7,TRBV29-1,-,CSVETIARSPYEQYF,TGCAGCGTTGAAACAATAGCGAGGAGCCCCTACGAGCAGTACTTC
-,TRBJ1-1,TRBV7-3,many,CASSSSGGEAFF,TGTGCCAGCAGCTCCTCCGGTGGTGAGGCTTTCTTT
-,TRBJ2-5,TRBV18,-,CASSPRSGVQETQYF,TGTGCCAGCTCACCACGCTCAGGGGTTCAAGAGACCCAGTACTTC
-,TRBJ2-7,TRBV5-1,few,CASSLNRPGPPQTYEQYF,TGCGCCAGCAGCTTGAACCGTCCGGGACCGCCACAGACATACGAGCAGTACTTC
-,TRBJ1-2,TRBV5-4,-,CASSRDPSNYGYTF,TGTGCCAGCAGCCGGGACCCTAGTAACTATGGCTACACCTTC
-,TRBJ2-2,TRBV7-2,many,CATRDTGELFF,TGTGCCACGAGAGATACCGGGGAGCTGTTTTTT
-,TRBJ1-2,TRBV12-3/TRBV12-4,many,CASSLSGAGNYGYTF,TGTGCCAGCAGTTTGTCGGGGGCCGGGAACTATGGCTACACCTTC
-,TRBJ1-2,TRBV7-2,few,CASSPSRVYGYTF,TGTGCCAGCAGCCCGTCCCGGGTCTATGGCTACACCTTC
-,TRBJ2-7,TRBV28,many,CASTSGAMGYEQYF,TGTGCCAGCACCTCGGGCGCGATGGGCTACGAGCAGTACTTC
-,TRBJ1-1,TRBV6-1,-,CASSPRDTMNTEAFF,TGTGCCAGCAGTCCGCGGGACACCATGAACACTGAAGCTTTCTTT
-,TRBJ2-7,TRBV7-6,many,CASSLSGVEQYF,TGTGCCAGCAGCTTATCAGGCGTCGAGCAGTACTTC
-,TRBJ1-2,TRBV28,many,CASSLGIFGYTF,TGTGCCAGCAGTTTAGGGATTTTTGGCTACACCTTC
-,TRBJ2-2,TRBV6-1,few,CASSNRQVLTGELFF,TGTGCCAGCAGCAATCGACAGGTGCTCACCGGGGAGCTGTTTTTT
-,TRBJ2-1,TRBV27,-,CASSLPPGPVNEQFF,TGTGCCAGCAGTTTACCGCCCGGCCCGGTGAATGAGCAGTTCTTC
TRBD1,TRBJ2-7,TRBV20-1,many,CSARDLTGGTYEQYF,TGCAGTGCTAGAGATCTGACAGGGGGCACCTACGAGCAGTACTTC
-,TRBJ2-7,TRBV20-1,-,CSARDDGRRYEQYF,TGCAGTGCTAGAGATGACGGGAGACGGTACGAGCAGTACTTC
-,TRBJ2-7,TRBV28,many,CASSLGGGTGEQYF,TGTGCCAGCAGCCTAGGAGGGGGAACGGGTGAGCAGTACTTC
TRBD2,TRBJ2-1,TRBV24-1,-,CATSPTSGSSYNEQFF,TGTGCCACCAGTCCGACTAGCGGGAGTTCTTACAATGAGCAGTTCTTC
TRBD1,TRBJ2-7,TRBV28,many,CASSFGQEGTYEQYF,TGTGCCAGCAGCTTTGGACAGGAAGGAACCTACGAGCAGTACTTC
-,TRBJ1-4,TRBV20-1,-,CSASHQANEKLFF,TGCAGTGCTAGCCATCAAGCTAATGAAAAACTGTTTTTT
-,TRBJ2-4,TRBV7-9,few,CASTRDEVAKNIQYF,TGTGCCAGCACCAGGGATGAGGTAGCCAAAAACATTCAGTACTTC
-,TRBJ1-4,TRBV20-1,-,CSARAAGLHEKLFF,TGCAGTGCTAGAGCTGCTGGTCTTCATGAAAAACTGTTTTTT
-,TRBJ2-5,TRBV3-1,many,CASSPPVTGQETQYF,TGTGCCAGCAGCCCGCCCGTTACAGGGCAAGAGACCCAGTACTTC
TRBD1,TRBJ2-5,TRBV7-9,many,CASTRQGAETQYF,TGTGCCAGCACCCGACAGGGGGCAGAGACCCAGTACTTC
-,TRBJ2-7,TRBV7-9,-,CASSLGWLNGEQYF,TGTGCCAGCAGTCTGGGGTGGCTCAATGGCGAGCAGTACTTC
TRBD1,TRBJ2-4,TRBV6-1,-,CASRAGQGDIQYF,TGTGCCAGCAGGGCGGGACAGGGGGACATTCAGTACTTC
TRBD1,TRBJ1-2,TRBV5-6,few,CASSSQDRVPLYGYTF,TGTGCCAGCAGCTCCCAGGACAGGGTGCCCCTCTATGGCTACACCTTC
-,TRBJ1-1,TRBV28,many,CASVSPWNTEAFF,TGTGCCAGCGTTAGCCCTTGGAACACTGAAGCTTTCTTT
TRBD1,TRBJ2-1,TRBV3-1,-,CASSGGNEQFF,TGTGCCAGCTCAGGGGGCAATGAGCAGTTCTTC
-,TRBJ1-2,TRBV7-3,-,CASSSPPGIGRLYGYTF,TGTGCCAGCAGCTCCCCGCCTGGGATCGGGCGCCTTTATGGCTACACCTTC
TRBD1,TRBJ2-1,TRBV28,few,CASNPGQGAFDEQFF,TGTGCCAGCAACCCGGGACAGGGGGCATTCGATGAGCAGTTCTTC